The 29 T cell receptor beta chains presented below share a single source sample, sequenced in a study of blood T cells in healthy people across ages. Together with a sample-barcoded 5' primer, a J-beta primer mix was included in a second PCR lasting roughly 7 to 11 cycles. A single record per CDR3 protein comes from TCRdb applying MiXCR to the 5' RACE reads. The table records 1.2 million to 1.5 million distinct CDR3 sequences, 42% of them present only once. Sequencing was done on a sample of blood. These receptors were obtained from a woman aged 18 to 35 in good health.

The table lists this clonotype with a few counts. V is TRBV10-3 and J is TRBJ2-1, with TRBD2 matching over 7 bases. Germline lookup yields CDR1 ENHRY and CDR2 SYGVKD. J lost 5 bases, V lost 0 bases, and 4 bases had no gene match. The CDR3 loop spans 15 amino acids. Here the CDR3 reads CAISESAGDHNEQFF. The CDR3 region has the DNA TGTGCCATCAGTGAGTCGGCGGGGGACCACAATGAGCAGTTCTTC.

The chain has TRBV20-1 and TRBJ2-3; D may be TRBD2 (6 bases). This CDR3 spans 15 amino acids. The germline gives CDR1 DFQATT, CDR2 SNEGSKA (reference sequence). With 3 bases removed from V and 1 base from J, the gap between germline ends came to 14 bases. The CDR3 sequence is CSARTSQRGTDTQYF. The CDR3 nucleotides read TGCAGTGCTAGGACCTCCCAGCGGGGCACAGATACGCAGTATTTT.

The chain is built from TRBV15 and TRBJ1-2; D ambiguous. CDR3 length: 12 residues. V dropped 3 bases and J dropped 7 bases, with 9 bases sitting between them. The V gene's germline CDR1 is LNHNV and CDR2 YYDKDF (reference sequence). The CDR3 region has the DNA TGTGCCACCAGCAGGGAGGGTCTTGGCTACACCTTC. It is translated as CATSREGLGYTF. The full variable domain, its missing parts supplied by reference TRBV15 and TRBJ1-2, is DAMVIQNPRYQVTQFGKPVTLSCSQTLNHNVMYWYQQKSSQAPKLLFHYYDKDFNNEADTPDNFQSRRPNTSFCFLDIRSPGLGDTAMYLCATSREGLGYTFGSGTRLTVV.

This clonotype was recorded a few times. The chain joins TRBV6-6 to TRBJ2-7; 9 bases are shared with TRBD1. This CDR3 spans 16 amino acids. Germline trimming cut 0 bases from V and 4 bases from J; bases unmatched to any gene: 7. CDR1 is MNHNY, CDR2 SVGAGI, per germline (reference sequence). The CDR3 nucleotides are TGTGCCAGCAGTTACTCACCTCCGGGACAGGGATACGAGCAGTACTTC. Translation gives CASSYSPPGQGYEQYF.

The table lists this clonotype with a few counts. The rearrangement links TRBV6-4 to TRBJ1-1; 10 nucleotides align to TRBD1. This CDR3 is built from 14 residues. Germline-derived CDR1 and CDR2 are MRHNA and SNTAGT. V lost 2 bases, J lost 5 bases, and 2 bases stayed unmatched. This CDR3 reads CASSDRTGGTEAFF. CDR3 coding DNA: TGTGCCAGCAGTGACCGGACAGGGGGGACTGAAGCTTTCTTT.

A word on this clonotype: The junction differs from germline at one of its ends, possibly a read error. V is TRBV5-1 and J is TRBJ2-1, with D possibly matching TRBD1 (6 bases). CDR1 is SGHRS, CDR2 YFSETQ, per germline. The CDR3 has 17 residues. CDR3 in DNA: TGCGCCGGCAGTCATGAAGGACAGCTAGGCGGCCACAATGAGCAGTTCTTC. It is translated as CAGSHEGQLGGHNEQFF.

This chain links TRBV27 with TRBJ2-1; possibly TRBD1 or TRBD2 for D (5 bases each). This CDR3 has 13 residues. The V gene lost 7 bases and the J gene lost 8 bases, with 15 bases spanning the gap. From germline, CDR1 is MNHEY and CDR2 SMNVEV (reference sequence). CDR3 in DNA: TGTGCCAGCACCCTTCTCGGGGCCCATGAGCAGTTCTTC. This translates into CASTLLGAHEQFF.

Written as DNA, the CDR3 is TGTGCCAGCAGCGACTGGTTGTCCGGGGAGCTGTTTTTT. It specifies CASSDWLSGELFF. The chain joins TRBV5-6 to TRBJ2-2; D is undetermined. The CDR3 has 13 residues. With 4 bases removed from V and 6 bases from J, the gap between germline ends came to 10 bases. Germline loops: CDR1 SGHDT, CDR2 YYEEEE.

The rearrangement joins TRBV10-3 to TRBJ2-1, with 8 bases lining up with TRBD2. In germline, CDR1 is ENHRY, CDR2 SYGVKD. V dropped 3 bases and J dropped 12; count of bases not matched to a gene: 7. The length of the CDR3 is 13 residues. The chain's CDR3 is CAISELGLGGQFF. CDR3 bases: TGTGCCATCAGTGAATTGGGACTAGGGGGGCAGTTCTTC.

The sample holds a few counts of this clonotype. The chain is built from TRBV7-9 and TRBJ2-3; D is unclear. Germline-derived CDR1 and CDR2 are SEHNR and FQNEAQ (reference sequence). Trimming shortened V by 6 bases and J by 3 bases, and 13 bases separated the two germline ends. The CDR3 is made up of 14 amino acids. CDR3 bases: TGTGCCAGCAGAGTCGCAAGTCCGACAGATACGCAGTATTTT. It is translated as CASRVASPTDTQYF.

This clonotype has just a few counts. The chain has TRBV12-3 or TRBV12-4 and TRBJ2-1, with 9 positions matching TRBD1. The J call is doubtful: the DNA matches TRBJ2-7 better. This CDR3 is built from 15 residues. CDR3 sequence reads: CASSLGQGFYNEQYF. In nucleotides, the CDR3 is TGTGCCAGCAGTTTGGGACAGGGCTTTTACAATGAGCAGTACTTC.

The sample holds a few counts of this clonotype. In DNA form, the CDR3 reads TGTGCCTGGAGTCCTGGGGCCAACGTCCTGACTTTC. Encoded protein: CAWSPGANVLTF. The chain uses TRBV30 and TRBJ2-6; D is ambiguous. Germline-derived CDR1 and CDR2 are GTSNPN and SVGIG (reference sequence). This CDR3 has 12 residues. V was cut by 2 bases and J by 2 bases, with 1 base left in between.

This chain joins TRBV20-1 and TRBJ2-7, with D perhaps matching TRBD1 (7 bases). This CDR3 contains 13 residues. With 0 bases removed from V and 7 bases from J, the gap between germline ends came to 13 bases. Germline CDR1 is DFQATT and CDR2 is SNEGSKA (reference sequence). CDR3 protein: CSAREEGAGEQYF. The CDR3 DNA sequence: TGCAGTGCTAGAGAGGAGGGGGCGGGAGAGCAGTACTTC.

This clonotype occurred a few times. V usage is TRBV3-1 and J usage is TRBJ2-7, with 9 bases that match TRBD2. Unmatched junction bases numbered 5, after V lost 4 bases and J lost 1 base. The CDR3 totals 15 residues. Germline lookup yields CDR1 LGHDT and CDR2 YNNKEL (reference sequence). The CDR3 nucleotides are TGTGCCAGCAGCCTCGGGACTAGCCCGTCCTACGAGCAGTACTTC. Translating gives CASSLGTSPSYEQYF.

This sequence joins TRBV5-1 and TRBJ2-1; D may be TRBD2 (6 bases). Matching the DNA end better, TRBJ2-7 makes the J call doubtful. The CDR3 loop spans 14 amino acids. CDR1 and CDR2 from the germline V gene are SGHRS and YFSETQ. The CDR3 here is CASSFGPPGGEQYF. CDR3 in DNA: TGCGCCAGCAGCTTCGGACCTCCCGGGGGAGAGCAGTACTTC.

A few counts support this clonotype. V and J are TRBV6-5 and TRBJ1-2; 9 bases align to TRBD1. The length of the CDR3 is 15 residues. CDR1 is MNHEY and CDR2 is SVGAGI in the germline V gene. The junction had 13 bases not matched to a gene; V was cut back by 7 bases and J by 7 bases. This chain's CDR3 is CASTRPGTGSGGYTF. In DNA form, the CDR3 reads TGTGCCAGCACTCGTCCCGGGACAGGGAGCGGTGGCTACACCTTC.

The DNA of the CDR3 is TGTGCCAGCAGCCGGGGGAGAGGAGGCACCGGGGAGCTGTTTTTT. Translation: CASSRGRGGTGELFF. The chain uses TRBV14 and TRBJ2-2; D tentatively reads TRBD1 or TRBD2 (5 bases each). The CDR3 runs to 15 residues. Per germline, CDR1 SGHDN and CDR2 FVKESK. V lost 4 bases, J lost 4 bases, and 13 bases lay in between. The complete variable domain, with remaining parts taken from reference TRBV14 and TRBJ2-2, reads EAGVTQFPSHSVIEKGQTVTLRCDPISGHDNLYWYRRVMGKEIKFLLHFVKESKQDESGMPNNRFLAERTGGTYSTLKVQPAELEDSGVYFCASSRGRGGTGELFFGEGSRLTVL.

V gene TRBV20-1 combines with J gene TRBJ2-3; D uncertain. Looked up from germline, CDR1 is DFQATT and CDR2 is SNEGSKA (reference sequence). The CDR3 is 12 residues long. The germline V and J ends were trimmed by 4 bases and 4 bases, with 9 bases remaining between them. Here the CDR3 reads CSAIDAADTQYF. Here the CDR3 DNA reads TGCAGTGCTATAGATGCGGCAGATACGCAGTATTTT.

This clonotype was recorded a few times. The junction differs from germline at one of its ends, possibly a read error. This chain's CDR3 is CAGSLGGSYNEQFF. The CDR3, as DNA: TGTGCCGGCAGTTTAGGGGGCTCCTACAATGAGCAGTTCTTC. The chain links TRBV28 to TRBJ2-1; possibly TRBD1 for D (6 bases). The germline V gene encodes CDR1 MDHEN and CDR2 SYDVKM. CDR3 length: 14 residues.

This sequence joins TRBV5-1 and TRBJ1-1; no firm D call. Per the germline V gene, CDR1 is SGHRS and CDR2 is YFSETQ. CDR3 length: 13 residues. V was shortened by 9 bases and J by 2 bases, with 14 bases between the two germline ends. The CDR3 sequence is CATSDGINTEAFF. As DNA, the CDR3 is TGCGCCACCTCGGACGGTATTAACACTGAAGCTTTCTTT.

Only a few counts were recorded for this clonotype. This chain joins TRBV5-1 and TRBJ2-7; D call uncertain. V shed 0 bases and J shed 2 bases, with 12 bases lying between them. Germline values: CDR1 SGHRS, CDR2 YFSETQ. CDR3 length equals 15 residues. The CDR3 is CASSLGSGEPYEQYF. Written as DNA, the CDR3 is TGCGCCAGCAGCTTGGGAAGTGGTGAGCCCTACGAGCAGTACTTC.

J is TRBJ2-2 and V is TRBV3-1; D ambiguous. This CDR3 spans 12 amino acids. CDR1 LGHDT and CDR2 YNNKEL come from the germline V gene (reference sequence). Trimming shortened V by 2 bases and J by 6 bases, and 4 bases separated the two germline ends. The CDR3 reads CASSQFPGELFF. The CDR3, as DNA: TGTGCCAGCAGCCAATTCCCCGGGGAGCTGTTTTTT.

The sample holds a few counts of this clonotype. The chain is built from TRBV2 and TRBJ1-5; D is possibly TRBD1 (5 bases). The CDR3 is 16 amino acids. V lost 7 bases to trimming and J lost 6 bases, with 22 bases between them. CDR1 is SNHLY and CDR2 is FYNNEI in the germline V gene. CDR3 nucleotides: TGTGCCAGCACCTCACCTTCAGGGAAAACGGGTCAGCCCCAGCATTTT. This sequence encodes CASTSPSGKTGQPQHF.

The V gene is TRBV2, the J gene TRBJ2-1; a weak D match, TRBD2 (7 bases). CDR1 is SNHLY, CDR2 FYNNEI, per germline. CDR3 length: 16 amino acids. Trimming removed 4 bases at V and 1 base at J, with 14 bases between. This CDR3 is CASSGGGGHSYNEQFF. The CDR3 DNA reads as TGTGCCAGCAGTGGTGGGGGGGGCCATTCCTACAATGAGCAGTTCTTC.

With regard to this clonotype: The junction departs from the called germline gene at one end, perhaps through a read error. The genes are TRBV18 and TRBJ1-2; tentative D call: TRBD1 (5 bases). In germline, CDR1 is KGHSH, CDR2 LQKENI. The CDR3 contains 14 residues. CDR3 sequence: CASSPGSGPNGYTF. As DNA, the CDR3 is TGCGCCAGCTCACCAGGGAGCGGACCTAATGGCTACACCTTC.

The rearrangement uses TRBV18 and TRBJ2-1, with 13 bases lining up with TRBD2. CDR3 length: 19 residues. The ends lost 3 bases at V and 5 bases at J; junction bases unmatched: 13. The germline gives CDR1 KGHSH, CDR2 LQKENI. The CDR3 nucleotides read TGTGCCAGCTCACCTTCCGGGACTAGCGGGATCCAGTTAGACAATGAGCAGTTCTTC. Translated: CASSPSGTSGIQLDNEQFF.

The genes are TRBV4-1 and TRBJ1-6, with 10 bases matching TRBD1. Trimming at V came to 2 bases and at J to 7 bases, leaving 11 bases not matched to a gene. Germline assignment: CDR1 MGHRA and CDR2 YSYEKL. This CDR3 region has 18 residues. Written as DNA, the CDR3 is TGCGCCAGCAGCCAATATGGACCGGGACAGGGGAACAATTCACCCCTCCACTTT. It is translated as CASSQYGPGQGNNSPLHF.

This chain links TRBV24-1 with TRBJ2-7; D gene ambiguous. The CDR3 is made up of 13 amino acids. Germline V lookup: CDR1 KGHDR, CDR2 SFDVKD. V shed 1 base and J shed 9 bases, with 12 bases lying between them. DNA of the CDR3: TGTGCCACCAGTGATTTTCCCCACCCGGTGCAGTACTTC. It specifies CATSDFPHPVQYF.

The chain has TRBV28 and TRBJ2-3, with no clear D. This CDR3 is 13 amino acids long. Germline CDR1 is MDHEN and CDR2 is SYDVKM. The V end was cut by 6 bases, the J end by 2 bases, with 9 bases between. The CDR3 DNA reads as TGTGCCAGCAGGAGGAAAGACACAGATACGCAGTATTTT. It encodes CASRRKDTDTQYF. Looking up the rest from reference TRBV28 and TRBJ2-3 gives the full variable domain: DVKVTQSSRYLVKRTGEKVFLECVQDMDHENMFWYRQDPGLGLRLIYFSYDVKMKEKGDIPEGYSVSREKKERFSLILESASTNQTSMYLCASRRKDTDTQYFGPGTRLTVL.